This TCR beta chain was sequenced for a study of beta chain features in type 1 diabetes. Expressed TCRB transcripts were sequenced because the isolated RNA had all been reverse transcribed beforehand. This table comes from immunoSEQ multiplex PCR, and its TCRdb copy is limited to in-frame clones, with some not included. The sample comprises 300,000 to 400,000 clones, about 10% of which are singletons, and 0.015% rests with the top ten. General observations from the study: For cells with high TCR expression, cDNA sequencing could yield over-representation. A greater similarity of naive, central memory and Treg TCRB repertoires was seen among patients than among healthy donors.

This CDR3 comprises 16 residues. CDR1 and CDR2 (germline): MDHEN, SYDVKM. V was clipped by 3 bases and J by 4 bases, with 16 bases between them. Via the markers CD45RO/CCR7/CD25/CD127/CD95/CD27, stem cell-like memory, regulatory, central memory and naive CD4+ cells were sorted. Over 95% purity was reached by all sorted populations. As to this clone: Its antigen is as yet unknown.

The clonotype was recovered from a woman in her twenties or thirties in good health. The V call is TRBV28, the J call TRBJ2-4; D gene ambiguous. Sequencing was done on a sample of naive CD4+ T cells from blood. CDR3 in amino acids: CASSFPRGGAKNIQYF. DNA for the CDR3: TGTGCCAGCAGTTTCCCCCGCGGTGGTGCTAAAAACATTCAGTACTTC.